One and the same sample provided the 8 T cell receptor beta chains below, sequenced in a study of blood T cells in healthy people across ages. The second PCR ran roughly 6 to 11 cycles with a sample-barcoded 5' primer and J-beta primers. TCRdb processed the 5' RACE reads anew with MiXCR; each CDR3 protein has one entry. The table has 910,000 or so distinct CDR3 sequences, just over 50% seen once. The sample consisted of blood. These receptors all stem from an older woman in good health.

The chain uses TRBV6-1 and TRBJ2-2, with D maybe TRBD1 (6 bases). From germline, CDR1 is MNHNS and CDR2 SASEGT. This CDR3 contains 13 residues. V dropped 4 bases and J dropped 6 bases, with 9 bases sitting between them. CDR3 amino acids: CASSANRAGELFF. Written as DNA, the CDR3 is TGTGCCAGCAGTGCAAACAGGGCCGGGGAGCTGTTTTTT.

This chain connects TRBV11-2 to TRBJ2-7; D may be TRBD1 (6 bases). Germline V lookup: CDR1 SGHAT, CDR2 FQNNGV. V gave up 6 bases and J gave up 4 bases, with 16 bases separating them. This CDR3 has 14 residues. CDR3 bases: TGTGCCAGCAGTTCGAACAGGGAGTTATACGAGCAGTACTTC. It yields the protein CASSSNRELYEQYF.

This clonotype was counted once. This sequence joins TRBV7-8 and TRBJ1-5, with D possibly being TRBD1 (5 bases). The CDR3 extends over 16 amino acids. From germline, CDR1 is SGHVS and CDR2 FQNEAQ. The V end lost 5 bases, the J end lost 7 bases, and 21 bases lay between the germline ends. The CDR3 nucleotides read TGTGCCAGCAGCGTCTCCGGGACGTCCTGGGGCCAGCCCCAGCATTTT. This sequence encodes CASSVSGTSWGQPQHF.

CDR3 in amino acids: CASSLDSNPYEQYF. For the CDR3, the DNA is TGTGCCAGCAGTCTGGACAGTAACCCCTACGAGCAGTACTTC. The chain combines TRBV12-3 or TRBV12-4 with TRBJ2-5, with D maybe TRBD1 (6 bases). With the DNA end fitting TRBJ2-7 better, the J assignment may be wrong. This CDR3 region has 14 residues.

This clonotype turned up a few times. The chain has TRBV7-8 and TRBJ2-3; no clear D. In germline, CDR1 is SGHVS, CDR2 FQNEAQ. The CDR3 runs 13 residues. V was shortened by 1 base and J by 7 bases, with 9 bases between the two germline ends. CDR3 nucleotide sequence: TGTGCCAGCAGCTTAGGTGACGGCAATACGCAGTATTTT. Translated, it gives CASSLGDGNTQYF.

CDR3 in DNA: TGCAGTGCTGATAGCGGAGTCCTCACAGATACGCAGTATTTT. Protein: CSADSGVLTDTQYF. This rearrangement joins TRBV20-1 to TRBJ2-3, with D possibly TRBD2 on 6 matching bases. V was pared by 5 bases and J by 2 bases, with 14 bases between. This CDR3 contains 14 residues. Germline V gene sequence: CDR1 DFQATT, CDR2 SNEGSKA (reference sequence).

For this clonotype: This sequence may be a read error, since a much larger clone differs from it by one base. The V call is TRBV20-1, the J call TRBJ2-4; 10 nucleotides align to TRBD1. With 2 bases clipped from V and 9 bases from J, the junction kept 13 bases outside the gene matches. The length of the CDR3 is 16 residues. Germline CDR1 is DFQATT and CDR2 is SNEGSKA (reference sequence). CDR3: CSARKGTGVGDGIQYF. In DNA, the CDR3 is TGCAGTGCTAGAAAGGGGACAGGGGTGGGGGACGGCATTCAGTACTTC.

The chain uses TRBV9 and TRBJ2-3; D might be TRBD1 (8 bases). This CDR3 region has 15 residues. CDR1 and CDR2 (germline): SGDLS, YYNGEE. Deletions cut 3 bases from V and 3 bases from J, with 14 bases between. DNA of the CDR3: TGTGCCAGCAGCGGGACAGGGAGGGAAACAGATACGCAGTATTTT. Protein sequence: CASSGTGRETDTQYF.